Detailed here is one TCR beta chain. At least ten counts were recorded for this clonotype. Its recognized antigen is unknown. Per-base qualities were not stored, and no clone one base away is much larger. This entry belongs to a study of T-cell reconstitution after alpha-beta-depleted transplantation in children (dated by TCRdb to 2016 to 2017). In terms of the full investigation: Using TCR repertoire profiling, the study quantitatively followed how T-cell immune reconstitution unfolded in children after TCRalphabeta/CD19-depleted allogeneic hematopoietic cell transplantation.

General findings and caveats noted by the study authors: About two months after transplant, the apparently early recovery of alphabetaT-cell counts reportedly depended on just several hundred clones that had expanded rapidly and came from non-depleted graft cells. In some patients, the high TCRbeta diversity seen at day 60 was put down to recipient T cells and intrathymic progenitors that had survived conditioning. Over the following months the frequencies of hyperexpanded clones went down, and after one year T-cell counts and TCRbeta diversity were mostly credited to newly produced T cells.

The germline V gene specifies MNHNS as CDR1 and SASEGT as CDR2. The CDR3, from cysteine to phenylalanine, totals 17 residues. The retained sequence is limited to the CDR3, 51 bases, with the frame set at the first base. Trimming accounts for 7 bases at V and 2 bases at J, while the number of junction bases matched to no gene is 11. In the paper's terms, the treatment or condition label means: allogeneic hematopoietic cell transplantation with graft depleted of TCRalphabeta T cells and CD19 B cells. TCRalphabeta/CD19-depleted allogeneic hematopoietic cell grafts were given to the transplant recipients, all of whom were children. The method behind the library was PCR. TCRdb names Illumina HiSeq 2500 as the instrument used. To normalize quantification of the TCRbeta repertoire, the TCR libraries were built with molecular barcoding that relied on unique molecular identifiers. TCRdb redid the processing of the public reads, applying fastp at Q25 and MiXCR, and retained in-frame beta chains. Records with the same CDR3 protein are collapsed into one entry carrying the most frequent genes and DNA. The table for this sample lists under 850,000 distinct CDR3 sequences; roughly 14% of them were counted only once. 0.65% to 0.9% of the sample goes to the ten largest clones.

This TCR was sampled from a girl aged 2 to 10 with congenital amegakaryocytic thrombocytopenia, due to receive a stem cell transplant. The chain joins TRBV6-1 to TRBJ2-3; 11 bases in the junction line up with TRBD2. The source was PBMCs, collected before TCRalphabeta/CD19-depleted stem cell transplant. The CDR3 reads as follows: CASNPFGTSGPTDTQYF. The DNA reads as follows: TGTGCCAGCAATCCCTTCGGGACTAGCGGTCCCACAGATACGCAGTATTTT.